The clone carrying this T cell receptor beta chain appeared a few times. Antigen unknown. Those patients with uncontrolled infection, other autoimmune disease, pregnancy or lactation were excluded. The TCR beta CDR3 regions underwent amplification using RNA transcripts as the source. Initially, a first-round RT-PCR of the TCR CDR3 employed the HTBI primer set. Each CDR3 protein gets one entry after TCRdb re-called the multiplex PCR reads with MiXCR. The repertoire holds around 600,000 distinct CDR3 sequences, with roughly 15% as singletons. CDR3 length: 15 amino acids. The V end was cut by 0 bases, the J end by 1 base, with 10 bases between. This record belongs to a study of T cells in Graves' hyperthyroidism and ophthalmopathy. Across the study: Peripheral blood collection took place at initial diagnosis, before any treatment. Findings and limits, study-wide: Peripheral blood also featured most of the thyroid clonotypes expanded above 0.001.

This sequence originates from a woman aged 45-60 years with Graves' ophthalmopathy. The sample was blood. V and J are TRBV12-3 or TRBV12-4 and TRBJ2-7; maybe TRBD1 (6 bases). CDR3 nucleotides: TGTGCCAGCAGTTTAGCCCGGACAGCGTCCTACGAGCAGTACTTC. It yields the protein CASSLARTASYEQYF.